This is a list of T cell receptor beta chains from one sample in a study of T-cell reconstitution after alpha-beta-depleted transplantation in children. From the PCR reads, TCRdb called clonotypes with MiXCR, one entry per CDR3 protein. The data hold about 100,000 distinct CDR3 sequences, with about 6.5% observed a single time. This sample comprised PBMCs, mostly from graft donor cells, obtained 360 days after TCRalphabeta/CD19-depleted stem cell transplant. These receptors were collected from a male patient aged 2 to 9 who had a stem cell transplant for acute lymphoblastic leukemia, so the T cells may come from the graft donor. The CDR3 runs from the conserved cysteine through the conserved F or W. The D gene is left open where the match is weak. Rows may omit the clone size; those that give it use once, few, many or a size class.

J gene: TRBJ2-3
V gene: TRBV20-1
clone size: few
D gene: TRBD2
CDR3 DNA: TGCAGTGCTCCTGGCTTCCTAGCGGATGGAGAGACAGATACGCAGTATTTT
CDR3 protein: CSAPGFLADGETDTQYF

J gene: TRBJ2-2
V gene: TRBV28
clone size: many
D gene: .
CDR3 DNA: TGTGCCAGCAGTTTCCAGGGGAACGGGGAGCTGTTTTTT
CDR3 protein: CASSFQGNGELFF

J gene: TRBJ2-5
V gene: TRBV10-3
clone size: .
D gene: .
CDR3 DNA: TGTGCCATCAGTGTAGGCCGCCAGGCCCAAGAGACCCAGTACTTC
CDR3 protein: CAISVGRQAQETQYF

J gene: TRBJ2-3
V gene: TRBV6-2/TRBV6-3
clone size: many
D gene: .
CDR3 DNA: TGTGCCAGCAGTTACGTTTCTTACACAGATACGCAGTATTTT
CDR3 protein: CASSYVSYTDTQYF

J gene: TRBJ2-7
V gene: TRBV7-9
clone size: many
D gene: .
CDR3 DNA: TGTGCCAGCACGGGCAGAGCCTACGAGCAGTACTTC
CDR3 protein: CASTGRAYEQYF

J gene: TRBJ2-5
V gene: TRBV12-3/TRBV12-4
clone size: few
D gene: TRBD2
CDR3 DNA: TGTGCCTGCAGTTTTAGGACTAGCGGGGGGGTGGTCCAAGAGACCCAGTACTTC
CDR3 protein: CACSFRTSGGVVQETQYF

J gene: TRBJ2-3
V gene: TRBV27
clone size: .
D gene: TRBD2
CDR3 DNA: TGTGCCAGCAGTCGACTAGCGGGCTTCTTTAGCACAGATACGCAGTATTTT
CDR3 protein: CASSRLAGFFSTDTQYF

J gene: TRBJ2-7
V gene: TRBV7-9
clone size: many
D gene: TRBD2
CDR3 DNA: TGTGCCAGCAGCTCCGGGACTAGCGGTTACGAGCAGTACTTC
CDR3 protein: CASSSGTSGYEQYF

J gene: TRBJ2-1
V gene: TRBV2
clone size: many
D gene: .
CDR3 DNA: TGTGCCAGCCTTAGCGGCTGGGGGAATGAGCAGTTCTTC
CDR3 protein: CASLSGWGNEQFF

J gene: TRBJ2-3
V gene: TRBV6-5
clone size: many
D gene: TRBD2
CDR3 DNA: TGTGCCAGCAGTTACGGAACCCTAGCGGGGGCTTGGGATACGCAGTATTTT
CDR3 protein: CASSYGTLAGAWDTQYF

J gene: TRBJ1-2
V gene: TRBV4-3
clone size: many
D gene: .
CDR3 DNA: TGCGCCAGCAGCCAAGATTTATTGGCGGGGAACTATGGCTACACCTTC
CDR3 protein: CASSQDLLAGNYGYTF

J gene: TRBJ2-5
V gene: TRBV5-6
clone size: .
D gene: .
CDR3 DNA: TGTGCCAGCAGCTTGGCCCCCCGGATCGGAGAGACCCAGTACTTC
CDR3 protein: CASSLAPRIGETQYF

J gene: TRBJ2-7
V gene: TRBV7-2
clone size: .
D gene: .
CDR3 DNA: TGTGCCAGCAGCTTGCGGCAGCCCTACGAGCAGTACTTC
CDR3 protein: CASSLRQPYEQYF

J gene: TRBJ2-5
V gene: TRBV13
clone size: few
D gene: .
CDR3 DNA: TGTGCCAGCAGCTTACCCCGGGACGGGGAAGAGACCCAGTACTTC
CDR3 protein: CASSLPRDGEETQYF

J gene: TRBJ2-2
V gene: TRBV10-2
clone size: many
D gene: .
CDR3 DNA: TGCGCCAGCAGTGAGGGAGTACGCACCGGGGAGCTGTTTTTT
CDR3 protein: CASSEGVRTGELFF

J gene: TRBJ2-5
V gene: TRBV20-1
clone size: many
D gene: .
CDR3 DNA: TGCAGTGCTAGATACCAAGAGACCCAGTACTTC
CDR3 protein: CSARYQETQYF

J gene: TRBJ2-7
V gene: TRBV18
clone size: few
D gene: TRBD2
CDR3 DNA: TGTGCCAGCTCACTCACGGGTAGCGGGGGGCGCGAGCAGTACTTC
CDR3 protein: CASSLTGSGGREQYF

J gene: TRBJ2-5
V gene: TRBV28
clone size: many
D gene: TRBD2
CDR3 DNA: TGTGCCAGCAGTTTGTTGGCGGGAGGGGAAGAGACCCAGTACTTC
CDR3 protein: CASSLLAGGEETQYF

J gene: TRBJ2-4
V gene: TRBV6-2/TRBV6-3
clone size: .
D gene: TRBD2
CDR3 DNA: TGTGCCAGCAGTTGGGGACTAGCGGGACCTAGAGCCAAAAACATTCAGTACTTC
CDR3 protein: CASSWGLAGPRAKNIQYF

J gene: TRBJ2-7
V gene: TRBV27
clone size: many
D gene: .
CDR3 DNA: TGTGCCAGCAGTTTATCGAAGGGGCCCTCCTACGAGCAGTACTTC
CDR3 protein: CASSLSKGPSYEQYF

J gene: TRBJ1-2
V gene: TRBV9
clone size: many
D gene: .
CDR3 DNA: TGTGCCAGCAGCCGGGGGACTGGCTACACCTTC
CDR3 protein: CASSRGTGYTF

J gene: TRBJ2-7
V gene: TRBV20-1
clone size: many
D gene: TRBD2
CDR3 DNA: TGCAGTGCTGGGGGACTAGCGGGAGTAGGGTACGAGCAGTACTTC
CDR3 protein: CSAGGLAGVGYEQYF

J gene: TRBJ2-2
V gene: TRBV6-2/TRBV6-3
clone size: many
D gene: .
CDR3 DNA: TGTGCCAGCAGTTACTCGACTGGAGTCTGGGGGAGTGGATCCGGGGAGCTGTTTTTT
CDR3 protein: CASSYSTGVWGSGSGELFF

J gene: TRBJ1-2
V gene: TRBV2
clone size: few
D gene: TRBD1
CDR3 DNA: TGTGCCAGCAGGGACAGGGAAGACTATGGCTACACCTTC
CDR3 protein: CASRDREDYGYTF

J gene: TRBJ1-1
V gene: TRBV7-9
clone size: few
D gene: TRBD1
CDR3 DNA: TGTGCCAGCAGCTTAGGGCCACAGGGGGATAAAGATGAAGCTTTCTTT
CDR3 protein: CASSLGPQGDKDEAFF

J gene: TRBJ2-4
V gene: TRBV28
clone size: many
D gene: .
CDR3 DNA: TGTGCCAGCCGGTCGCAGGCGGACATTCAGTACTTC
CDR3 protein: CASRSQADIQYF

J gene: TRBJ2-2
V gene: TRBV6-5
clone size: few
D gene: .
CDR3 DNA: TGTGCCAGCACCGGATCCGGGGAGCTGTTTTTT
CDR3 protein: CASTGSGELFF

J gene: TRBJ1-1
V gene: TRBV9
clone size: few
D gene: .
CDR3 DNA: TGTGCCAGCAGCGCAATGGGGGCAGCCCTCACTGAAGCTTTCTTT
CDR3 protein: CASSAMGAALTEAFF

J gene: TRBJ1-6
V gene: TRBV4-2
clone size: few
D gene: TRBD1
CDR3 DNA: TGTGCCAGCAGCCAAGTAGGGACAGGGAGCTCCTATAATTCACCCCTCCACTTT
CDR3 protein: CASSQVGTGSSYNSPLHF

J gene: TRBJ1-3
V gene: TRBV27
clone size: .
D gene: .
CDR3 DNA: TGTGCCAGCAGAGGCAGGGCGGGAAACTCTGGAAACACCATATATTTT
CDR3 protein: CASRGRAGNSGNTIYF

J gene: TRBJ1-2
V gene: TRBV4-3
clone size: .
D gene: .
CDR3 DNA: TGCGCCAGCAGCCAAGACCCCAGGGGAGGAACCTATGGCTACACCTTC
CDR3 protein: CASSQDPRGGTYGYTF

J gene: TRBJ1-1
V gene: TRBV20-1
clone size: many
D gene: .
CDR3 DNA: TGCAGTGCTAGGGACATCATTATCAACACTGAAGCTTTCTTT
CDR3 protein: CSARDIIINTEAFF

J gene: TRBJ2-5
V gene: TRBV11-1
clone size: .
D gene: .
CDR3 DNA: TGTGCCAGCAGCCCTGAGAGGACCCAGTACTTC
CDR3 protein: CASSPERTQYF

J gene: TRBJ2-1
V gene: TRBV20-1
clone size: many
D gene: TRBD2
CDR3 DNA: TGCAGTTCATCTCAAATGGGAGCGGGACCATACAATGAGCAGTTCTTC
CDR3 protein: CSSSQMGAGPYNEQFF

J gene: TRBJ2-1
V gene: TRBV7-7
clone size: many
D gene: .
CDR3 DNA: TGTGCTAGCAGCTCCAACTTGGGTTTAAATGAGCAGTTCTTC
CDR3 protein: CASSSNLGLNEQFF

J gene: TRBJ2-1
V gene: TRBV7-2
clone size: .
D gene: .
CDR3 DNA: TGTGCCAGCAGCCCCGGGGCAGGGTATCGCAATGAGCAGTTCTTC
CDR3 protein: CASSPGAGYRNEQFF

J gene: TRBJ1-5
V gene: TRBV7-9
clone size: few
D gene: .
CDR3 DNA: TGTGCCAGCAGCTATGCAGATCGGACAGAGTCTAATCAGCCCCAGCATTTT
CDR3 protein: CASSYADRTESNQPQHF

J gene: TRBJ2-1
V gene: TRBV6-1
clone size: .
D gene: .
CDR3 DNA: TGTGCCAGCAGTCCTAATAGCCCAACAGACAATGAGCAGTTCTTC
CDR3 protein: CASSPNSPTDNEQFF

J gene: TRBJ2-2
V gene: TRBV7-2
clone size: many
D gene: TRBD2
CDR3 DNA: TGTGCCAGCAGCTTAGCGCTAGGACTAGCGATCAACACCGGGGAGCTGTTTTTT
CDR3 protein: CASSLALGLAINTGELFF

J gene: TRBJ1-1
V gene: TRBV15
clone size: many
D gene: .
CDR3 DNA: TGTGCCACCGGAGGGACCTTGAACACTGAAGCTTTCTTT
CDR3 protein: CATGGTLNTEAFF

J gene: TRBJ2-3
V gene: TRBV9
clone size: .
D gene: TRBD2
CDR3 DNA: TGTGCCAGCAGCGTGGAGAGCGGGGGGTTTACAGATACGCAGTATTTT
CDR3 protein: CASSVESGGFTDTQYF

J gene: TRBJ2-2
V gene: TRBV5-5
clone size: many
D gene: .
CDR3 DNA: TGTGCCAGCAGCTTGGGAAATAGCAACACCGGGGAGCTGTTTTTT
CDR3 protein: CASSLGNSNTGELFF

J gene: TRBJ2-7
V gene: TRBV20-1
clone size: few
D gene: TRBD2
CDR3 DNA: TGCAGTGCTAGAGCCCCAGGGCGGGAGGGCCCTCGGGTCTACGAGCAGTACTTC
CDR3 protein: CSARAPGREGPRVYEQYF

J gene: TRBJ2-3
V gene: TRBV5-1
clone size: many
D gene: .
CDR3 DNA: TGCGCCAGCAGCCCAATCTTCTACTCTAGCGGCACAGATACGCAGTATTTT
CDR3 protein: CASSPIFYSSGTDTQYF

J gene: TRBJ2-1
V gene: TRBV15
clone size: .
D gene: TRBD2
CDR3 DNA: TGTGCCACCAGCAGAGTGGGTCGGGGGGATGAGCAGTTCTTC
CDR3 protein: CATSRVGRGDEQFF

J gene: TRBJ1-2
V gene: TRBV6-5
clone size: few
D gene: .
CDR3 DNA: TGTGCCAGCAGTTCTCTTCCAGGGGCCTGGGACTACACCTTC
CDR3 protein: CASSSLPGAWDYTF

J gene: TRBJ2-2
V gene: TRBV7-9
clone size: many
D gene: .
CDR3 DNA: TGTGCCAGCAGCTTAGTCGGAGCGAACACCGGGGAGCTGTTTTTT
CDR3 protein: CASSLVGANTGELFF

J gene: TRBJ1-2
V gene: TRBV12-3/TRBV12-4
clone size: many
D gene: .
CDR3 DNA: TGTGCCAGCAGTCCGGAACGGCCCTATGGCTACACCTTC
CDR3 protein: CASSPERPYGYTF

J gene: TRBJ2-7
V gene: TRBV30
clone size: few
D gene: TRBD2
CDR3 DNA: TGTGGCGGGAGGAACGGGAGAAATCCCTACGAGCAGTACTTC
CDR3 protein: CGGRNGRNPYEQYF

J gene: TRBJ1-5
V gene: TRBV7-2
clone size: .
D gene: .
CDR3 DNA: TGTGCCAGCAGCTTAGAAGGAGGGCCCCAGCATTTT
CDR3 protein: CASSLEGGPQHF

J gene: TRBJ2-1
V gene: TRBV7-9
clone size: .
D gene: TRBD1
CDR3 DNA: TGTGCCAGCAGCTCACAGGGGCTTTACAATGAGCAGTTCTTC
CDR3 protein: CASSSQGLYNEQFF

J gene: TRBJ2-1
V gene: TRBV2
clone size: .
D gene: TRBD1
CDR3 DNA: TGTGCCAGCAGTGCTGGGACAGGGTCCTACAATGAGCAGTTCTTC
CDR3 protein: CASSAGTGSYNEQFF

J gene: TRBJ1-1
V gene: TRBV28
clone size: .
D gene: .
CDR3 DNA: TGTGCCAGCAGTTTACCGGCGAACACTGAAGCTTTCTTT
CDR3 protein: CASSLPANTEAFF

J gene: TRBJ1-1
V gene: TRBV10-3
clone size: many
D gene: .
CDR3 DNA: TGTGCCATCAGTGAGGGATGGGGAATTCGCACTGAAGCTTTCTTT
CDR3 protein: CAISEGWGIRTEAFF

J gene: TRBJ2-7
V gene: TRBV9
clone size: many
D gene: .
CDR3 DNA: TGTGCCAGCAGCCCAGTCGGCAGGGCCCATTCCGAGCAGTACTTC
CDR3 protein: CASSPVGRAHSEQYF

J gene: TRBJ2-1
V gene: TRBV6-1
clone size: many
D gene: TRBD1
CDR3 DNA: TGTGCCAGCAGCCAACAGGGGAACTCCTACAATGAGCAGTTCTTC
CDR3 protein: CASSQQGNSYNEQFF

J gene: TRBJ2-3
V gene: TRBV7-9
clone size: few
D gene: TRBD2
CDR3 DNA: TGTGCCAGCAGCTACTTAGGAGCGGGGGGGCTCACAGATACGCAGTATTTT
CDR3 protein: CASSYLGAGGLTDTQYF

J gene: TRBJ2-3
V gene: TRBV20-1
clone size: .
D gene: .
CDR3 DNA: TGCAGTGCCAGGTTGGTCGACGCGGAGATCACAGATACGCAGTATTTT
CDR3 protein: CSARLVDAEITDTQYF

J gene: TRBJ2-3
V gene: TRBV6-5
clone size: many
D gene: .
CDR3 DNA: TGTGCCAGCACCCGCGAGTCGGGGACGCAGTATTTT
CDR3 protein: CASTRESGTQYF

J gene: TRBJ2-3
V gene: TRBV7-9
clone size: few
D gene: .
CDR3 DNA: TGTGCCAGCAGCTTAGTGTTAGGAGATACGCAGTATTTT
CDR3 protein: CASSLVLGDTQYF